This TCR beta chain emerged from a study of OX40 agonist ivuxolimab in advanced cancers. Findings of the study overall: CD8+ T cells were the subset that, on average, had more expanded clones than CD4+. The CD4+ and CD8+ T cells in the blood had expanded clonally by week 6 at 0.1 to 3.0 mg/kg.

Measured with immunoSEQ multiplex PCR; TCRdb has only the in-frame clones, and not every one. The sample contains about 83,000 clones, roughly nine tenths of which appear only once. With regard to this clone: The antigen remains undetermined.

The clonotype comes from an adult with an advanced solid tumor such as melanoma, head and neck, liver or kidney cancer. Specimen: CD4+ or CD8+ T cells sorted from blood, collected in a trial of the OX40 agonist ivuxolimab.

The CDR3 coding sequence is TGTGCTAGTGGCCCGCCGGGGGGGGACTACAATGAGCAGTTCTTC. It encodes CASGPPGGDYNEQFF. This chain links TRBV12-5 with TRBJ2-1; 8 nucleotides agree with TRBD2. V dropped 6 bases and J dropped 3; count of bases not matched to a gene: 7. The germline V gene encodes CDR1 LGHNT and CDR2 FRNRAP. CDR3 length: 15 amino acids.